This T cell receptor (beta chain) was retrieved from a study of T cell repertoires in ileal Crohn's disease. In germline, CDR1 is MDHEN, CDR2 SYDVKM. The CDR3 has 13 residues. The V and J ends lost 5 bases and 5 bases respectively, with 13 bases between them. Clones were sequenced by immunoSEQ multiplex PCR, and TCRdb holds only the in-frame ones, with some missing. The sample has roughly 8,400 clones, 75% to 85% seen once. This sequence was found in an adult with Crohn's disease. The V call is TRBV28, the J call TRBJ2-7; D remains unclear. Sample: ileal tissue. The CDR3 sequence is CASSPGRLDEQYF. CDR3 nucleotide sequence: TGTGCCAGCAGTCCCGGACGGCTGGACGAGCAGTACTTC. Together with reference TRBV28 and TRBJ2-7, the CDR3 gives the full variable domain: DVKVTQSSRYLVKRTGEKVFLECVQDMDHENMFWYRQDPGLGLRLIYFSYDVKMKEKGDIPEGYSVSREKKERFSLILESASTNQTSMYLCASSPGRLDEQYFGPGTRLTVT.